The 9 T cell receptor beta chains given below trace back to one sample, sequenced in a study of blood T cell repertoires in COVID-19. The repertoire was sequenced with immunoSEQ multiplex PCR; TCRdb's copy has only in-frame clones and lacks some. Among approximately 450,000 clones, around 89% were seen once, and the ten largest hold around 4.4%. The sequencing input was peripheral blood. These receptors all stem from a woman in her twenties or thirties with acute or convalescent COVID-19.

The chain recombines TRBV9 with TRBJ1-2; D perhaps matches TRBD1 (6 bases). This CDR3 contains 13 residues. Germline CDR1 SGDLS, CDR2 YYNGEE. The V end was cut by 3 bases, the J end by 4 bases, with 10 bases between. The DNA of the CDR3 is TGTGCCAGCAGCGCGACAGGTCCCTATGGCTACACCTTC. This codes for CASSATGPYGYTF. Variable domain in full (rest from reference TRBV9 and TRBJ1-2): DSGVTQTPKHLITATGQRVTLRCSPRSGDLSVYWYQQSLDQGLQFLIQYYNGEERAKGNILERFSAQQFPDLHSELNLSSLELGDSALYFCASSATGPYGYTFGSGTRLTVV.

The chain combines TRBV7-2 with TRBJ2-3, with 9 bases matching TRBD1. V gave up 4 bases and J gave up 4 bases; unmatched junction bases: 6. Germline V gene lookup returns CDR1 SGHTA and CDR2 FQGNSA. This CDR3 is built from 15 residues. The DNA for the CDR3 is TGTGCCAGCAGCTCACTGACAGGGGGGCCAGATACGCAGTATTTT. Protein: CASSSLTGGPDTQYF.

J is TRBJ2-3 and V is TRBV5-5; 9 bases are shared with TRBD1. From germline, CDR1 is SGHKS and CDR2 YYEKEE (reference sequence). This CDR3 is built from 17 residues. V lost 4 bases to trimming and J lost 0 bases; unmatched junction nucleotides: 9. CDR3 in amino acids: CASSPIWDRVSTDTQYF. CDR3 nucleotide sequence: TGTGCCAGCAGCCCCATATGGGACAGGGTTAGCACAGATACGCAGTATTTT.

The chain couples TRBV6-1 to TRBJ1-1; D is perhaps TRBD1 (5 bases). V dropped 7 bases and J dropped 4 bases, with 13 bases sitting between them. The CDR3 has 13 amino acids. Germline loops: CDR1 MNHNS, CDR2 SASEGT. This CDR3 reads CASNFDSRTEAFF. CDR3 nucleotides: TGTGCCAGCAACTTCGACAGTCGCACTGAAGCTTTCTTT.

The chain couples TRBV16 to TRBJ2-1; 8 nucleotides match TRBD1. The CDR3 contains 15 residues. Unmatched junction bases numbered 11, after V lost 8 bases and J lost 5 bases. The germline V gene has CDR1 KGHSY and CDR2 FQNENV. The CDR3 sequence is CASLPTDRVHNEQFF. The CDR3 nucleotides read TGTGCCAGCCTCCCTACGGACAGGGTGCACAATGAGCAGTTCTTC. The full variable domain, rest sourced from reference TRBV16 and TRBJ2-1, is GEEVAQTPKHLVRGEGQKAKLYCAPIKGHSYVFWYQQVLKNEFKFLISFQNENVFDETGMPKERFSAKCLPNSPCSLEIQATKLEDSAVYFCASLPTDRVHNEQFFGPGTRLTVL.

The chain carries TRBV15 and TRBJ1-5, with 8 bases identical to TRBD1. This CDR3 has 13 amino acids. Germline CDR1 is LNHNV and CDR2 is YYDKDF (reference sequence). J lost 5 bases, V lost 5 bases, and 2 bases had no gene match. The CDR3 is CATSQGAYQPQHF. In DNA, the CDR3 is TGTGCCACCAGCCAGGGGGCATATCAGCCCCAGCATTTT.

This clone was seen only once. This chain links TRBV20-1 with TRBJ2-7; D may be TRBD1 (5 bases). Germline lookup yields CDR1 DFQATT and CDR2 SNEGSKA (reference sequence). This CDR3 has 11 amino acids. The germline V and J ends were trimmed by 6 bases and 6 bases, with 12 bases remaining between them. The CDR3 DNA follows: TGCAGTGCCTCTGACAGTCGCGAGCAGTACTTC. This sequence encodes CSASDSREQYF.

CDR3 DNA sequence: TGTGCCAGCAGCACGATTGGGTCAGGGGAGTACAATGAGCAGTTCTTC. Translating it yields CASSTIGSGEYNEQFF. The chain has TRBV28 and TRBJ2-1; possible D gene TRBD1, 6 bases. CDR3 size: 16 residues. V was clipped by 6 bases and J by 4 bases, with 19 bases between them. The germline V gene encodes CDR1 MDHEN and CDR2 SYDVKM.

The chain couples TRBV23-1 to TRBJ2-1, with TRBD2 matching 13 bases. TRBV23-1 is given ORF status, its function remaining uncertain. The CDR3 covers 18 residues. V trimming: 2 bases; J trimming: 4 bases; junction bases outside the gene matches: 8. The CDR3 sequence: CASSQLLTSGGPYNEQFF. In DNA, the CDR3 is TGCGCCAGCAGTCAACTGTTGACTAGCGGGGGGCCGTACAATGAGCAGTTCTTC.